These 17 T cell receptor beta chains were sequenced from one sample in a study of Ad26.COV2.S vaccination and SARS-CoV-2 variants. The treatment was: about 20 received Ad26.COV2.S at low or high dose, single or two shots; roughly five received placebo; per-sample allocation not given. At day 63 after the first vaccine or placebo injection, samples were drawn. Libraries were prepared by immunoSEQ multiplex PCR; TCRdb keeps only in-frame clonotypes and omits some of them. Among about 260,000 clones listed, roughly 89% were seen once. The starting material was peripheral blood, obtained in a trial of Ad26.COV2.S vaccine versus placebo. The source of these receptors is a person aged 18-65 years who received the Ad26.COV2.S COVID-19 vaccine or a placebo.

This chain links TRBV12-1 with TRBJ2-7; TRBD1 is the table's D call, not checked against the DNA. TRBV12-1 is shown as a pseudogene. The CDR3 covers 16 residues. The CDR3 spells CASSLRNRDEMYEQYF. The DNA for the CDR3 is TGTGCCAGCAGCTTAAGAAACAGGGATGAAATGTACGAGCAGTACTTC.

The chain employs TRBV7-2 and TRBJ2-7, with a tentative D call TRBD2 (6 bases). The CDR3 has 13 amino acids. Germline V gene lookup returns CDR1 SGHTA and CDR2 FQGNSA. Trimming shortened V by 5 bases and J by 4 bases, and 12 bases separated the two germline ends. The CDR3 loop reads CASSPQAGYEQYV. The CDR3 DNA reads as TGTGCCAGCAGCCCCCAGGCGGGGTACGAGCAGTACGTC.

The genes are TRBV9 and TRBJ1-5, with TRBD1 matching 8 bases. Germline CDR1 and CDR2: SGDLS and YYNGEE. J was trimmed by 1 base and V by 4 bases; bases with no gene match: 22. The CDR3 is 21 residues long. CDR3 protein: CASSIRTGCFVTNKSNQPQHF. CDR3 in DNA: TGTGCCAGCAGCATCCGGACAGGGTGCTTCGTTACCAATAAAAGCAATCAGCCCCAGCATTTT.

The chain recombines TRBV19 with TRBJ2-7; perhaps TRBD1 as D (5 bases). Trimming removed 6 bases from V and 5 bases from J, with 23 bases in between. Germline values: CDR1 LNHDA, CDR2 SQIVND (reference sequence). The CDR3 has 16 residues. This CDR3 reads CASSIHYRPSLNEQYV. CDR3 nucleotides: TGTGCCAGTAGCATCCACTACAGGCCTTCGTTGAACGAGCAGTACGTC.

This sequence joins TRBV18 and TRBJ2-2; TRBD1 or TRBD2 may be the D gene (6 bases each). The germline V and J ends were trimmed by 4 bases and 3 bases, with 15 bases remaining between them. The CDR3 loop spans 16 amino acids. Germline assignment: CDR1 KGHSH and CDR2 LQKENI. DNA of the CDR3: TGTGCCAGCTCACACTGGGGGGCCCAGGACACCGGGGAGCTGTTTTTT. Its translation is CASSHWGAQDTGELFF.

This rearrangement joins TRBV7-9 to TRBJ1-3, with D hard to call. The germline gives CDR1 SEHNR, CDR2 FQNEAQ (reference sequence). The CDR3 contains 13 residues. Trimming stripped 5 bases from V and 1 base from J, with 6 bases between. For the CDR3, the DNA is TGTGCCAGCAGCCGAAAATCTGGAAACACCATATATTTT. Translating it yields CASSRKSGNTIYF.

J is TRBJ1-2 and V is TRBV4-2, with 10 bases lining up with TRBD1. After removal of 0 bases from V and 5 bases from J, the junction contained 9 bases not matched to a gene. Germline values: CDR1 LGHNA, CDR2 YNFKEQ. The CDR3 is 17 amino acids. The CDR3 reads CASSQELTGGGEYGYTF. The CDR3 DNA reads as TGTGCCAGCAGCCAAGAATTGACAGGGGGCGGTGAATATGGCTACACCTTC.

This chain links TRBV7-2 with TRBJ1-2, with D perhaps TRBD1 (6 bases). Trimming pared 5 bases from V and 4 bases from J, leaving 20 bases between. The CDR3 spans 16 residues. Germline CDR1 reads SGHTA; CDR2 reads FQGNSA. This chain's CDR3 is CASSVDFGGSGYGYTF. The CDR3 nucleotides are TGTGCCAGCAGCGTCGATTTCGGGGGCTCGGGCTATGGCTACACCTTC.

The chain couples TRBV5-1 to TRBJ2-7; 10 bases line up with TRBD2. The V gene's germline CDR1 is SGHRS and CDR2 YFSETQ. This CDR3 spans 16 amino acids. Losses at the gene ends were 2 bases for V and 7 bases for J; bases not matched to a gene: 12. The CDR3 protein is CASSFLAGGRIGEQYF. The DNA of the CDR3 is TGCGCCAGCAGCTTTTTAGCGGGGGGCCGGATTGGAGAGCAGTACTTC. The full variable domain, its missing parts supplied by reference TRBV5-1 and TRBJ2-7, is KAGVTQTPRYLIKTRGQQVTLSCSPISGHRSVSWYQQTPGQGLQFLFEYFSETQRNKGNFPGRFSGRQFSNSRSEMNVSTLELGDSALYLCASSFLAGGRIGEQYFGPGTRLTVT.

This chain's CDR3 is CASKRGGGPDSPLHF. CDR3 coding DNA: TGTGCCAGCAAACGAGGTGGGGGCCCGGATTCACCCCTCCACTTT. This chain uses TRBV5-4 with TRBJ1-6, with D tentatively TRBD1 (6 bases). Germline V gene lookup returns CDR1 SGHNT and CDR2 YYREEE (reference sequence). V was shortened by 6 bases and J by 8 bases, with 18 bases between the two germline ends. The CDR3 length is 15 residues.

The chain combines TRBV9 with TRBJ2-1, with 7 bases identical to TRBD2. Germline values: CDR1 SGDLS, CDR2 YYNGEE. Losses at the gene ends were 0 bases for V and 4 bases for J; bases not matched to a gene: 10. This CDR3 is built from 17 residues. The CDR3 here is CASSVGGGRGVYNEQFF. CDR3 sequence (DNA): TGTGCCAGCAGCGTAGGGGGGGGGAGAGGGGTTTACAATGAGCAGTTCTTC.

The V call is TRBV3-1 (or the pseudogene TRBV3-2), the J call TRBJ1-6, with a weak D call TRBD1 (5 bases). This CDR3 has 16 amino acids. V dropped 3 bases and J dropped 5 bases, with 14 bases sitting between them. Germline CDR1 LGHDT, CDR2 YNNKEL (reference sequence). The CDR3 bases are TGTGCCAGCAGCCACGGACACAGCGTTAATAATTCACCCCTCCACTTT. This sequence encodes CASSHGHSVNNSPLHF.

This clone was seen only a few times. This rearrangement joins TRBV9 to TRBJ2-2, with D possibly being TRBD2 (6 bases). V was cut by 5 bases and J by 5 bases, with 16 bases left in between. The CDR3 runs 15 residues. Germline V CDR1 and CDR2: SGDLS, YYNGEE. The CDR3 sequence: CASSPLQGGTGELFF. The CDR3 nucleotides are TGTGCCAGCAGTCCTCTGCAGGGAGGAACCGGGGAGCTGTTTTTT.

This chain uses TRBV4-1 with TRBJ1-2; TRBD1 might be the D (5 bases). CDR3 size: 16 residues. The germline V gene encodes CDR1 MGHRA and CDR2 YSYEKL. Deletions cut 1 base from V and 0 bases from J, with 12 bases between. CDR3 protein: CASSQGLAGPNYGYTF. CDR3 in DNA: TGCGCCAGCAGCCAAGGGTTAGCAGGGCCTAACTATGGCTACACCTTC.

This clone has more than one count but fewer than ten. V is TRBV2 and J is TRBJ1-3; D gene uncertain. The length of the CDR3 is 14 residues. Germline-derived CDR1 and CDR2 are SNHLY and FYNNEI. V lost 1 base, J lost 0 bases, and 4 bases lay in between. CDR3 DNA: TGTGCCAGCAGTGAAGGACACTCTGGAAACACCATATATTTT. Protein: CASSEGHSGNTIYF. Full variable domain (missing parts from reference TRBV2 and TRBJ1-3): EPEVTQTPSHQVTQMGQEVILRCVPISNHLYFYWYRQILGQKVEFLVSFYNNEISEKSEIFDDQFSVERPDGSNFTLKIRSTKLEDSAMYFCASSEGHSGNTIYFGEGSWLTVV.

This sequence joins TRBV4-2 and TRBJ1-5; D possibly corresponds to TRBD1 (5 bases). The V and J ends lost 1 base and 3 bases respectively, with 10 bases between them. This CDR3 has 15 residues. Germline loops: CDR1 LGHNA, CDR2 YNFKEQ. The CDR3 DNA is TGTGCCAGCAGCCAAGGGGGGAGGAACAATCAGCCCCAGCATTTT. Translated, it gives CASSQGGRNNQPQHF.

CDR3 in amino acids: CASSLPGHQPQHF. The DNA of the CDR3 is TGTGCCAGCAGCTTGCCGGGCCATCAGCCCCAGCATTTT. This sequence joins TRBV5-6 and TRBJ1-5; no reliable D call. Germline V gene data show CDR1 as SGHDT and CDR2 as YYEEEE. The CDR3 has 13 residues. Trimming left V 1 base short and J 5 bases short, with 7 bases between.